These 8 T cell receptor beta chains were all obtained from the same sample, sequenced in a study of T cells after yellow fever vaccination. TCRdb reprocessed the 5' RACE reads with MiXCR, giving one entry per CDR3 protein. The profile shows 550,000 to 750,000 distinct CDR3 sequences, approximately 15% of them singletons. The sample in question was PBMCs, obtained on the day of the yellow fever booster vaccination. The receptors shown here come from a man aged 25 to 40 who received the YFV17D yellow fever vaccine.

This clonotype was observed a handful of times. At one end the junction does not follow the germline gene, possibly because of a read error. This chain connects TRBV7-9 to TRBJ2-1; no firm D call. CDR1 and CDR2 from the germline V gene are SEHNR and FQNEAQ (reference sequence). This CDR3 region has 15 residues. DNA of the CDR3: TGTGCCAGCACCCCTTTTCAGGTGAGCGTCGCAGAGTGGCTCTTC. It is translated as CASTPFQVSVAEWLF.

The chain uses TRBV11-2 and TRBJ2-5; the match to TRBD2 covers 11 bases. The V gene end was trimmed by 5 bases and the J gene end by 3 bases; junction bases not matched to a gene: 8. CDR1 is SGHAT and CDR2 is FQNNGV in the germline V gene. This CDR3 comprises 16 residues. CDR3 DNA sequence: TGTGCCAGCAGCCCGAGACTAGCGGGAATGAAAGAGACCCAGTACTTC. Translated: CASSPRLAGMKETQYF.

This clonotype was picked up many times. This chain connects TRBV7-2 to TRBJ2-7, with 7 bases matching TRBD2. V was clipped by 3 bases and J by 3 bases; unmatched bases: 2. Germline CDR1 SGHTA, CDR2 FQGNSA. The CDR3 has 13 amino acids. DNA of the CDR3: TGTGCCAGCAGCTTTAGCGGGTACTACGAGCAGTACTTC. Protein: CASSFSGYYEQYF.

This clonotype has just a few counts. The V and J genes are TRBV9 and TRBJ2-1; 8 bases are shared with TRBD2. The CDR3 totals 13 residues. CDR1 and CDR2 from the germline V gene are SGDLS and YYNGEE. The V gene end was trimmed by 4 bases and the J gene end by 8 bases; junction bases not matched to a gene: 5. The CDR3 region has the DNA TGTGCCAGCAGCATGGGACTAGAGGATGAGCAGTTCTTC. Its translation: CASSMGLEDEQFF.

V usage is TRBV20-1 and J usage is TRBJ2-1; the match to TRBD2 covers 13 bases. CDR3 length: 16 amino acids. The V gene's germline CDR1 is DFQATT and CDR2 SNEGSKA (reference sequence). V lost 5 bases and J lost 0; bases outside the gene matches: 4. CDR3 sequence: CSAPTSGGSSYNEQFF. The CDR3 DNA sequence: TGCAGTGCTCCGACTAGCGGGGGGAGCTCCTACAATGAGCAGTTCTTC.

The CDR3 here is CSASNPTSYNEQFF. CDR3 coding DNA: TGCAGTGCTAGTAACCCCACCTCCTACAATGAGCAGTTCTTC. The rearrangement joins TRBV20-1 to TRBJ2-1, with unresolved D. CDR3 length: 14 residues. The germline CDR1 and CDR2 sequences are DFQATT and SNEGSKA (reference sequence). Trimming pared 3 bases from V and 0 bases from J, leaving 9 bases between.

This clonotype has only a few counts. The gene calls are TRBV28 and TRBJ2-1; 11 bases agree with TRBD2. Germline V gives CDR1 MDHEN, CDR2 SYDVKM. This CDR3 has 17 residues. With 2 bases clipped from V and 4 bases from J, the junction kept 7 bases outside the gene matches. The CDR3 nucleotides are TGTGCCAGCAGTTTAGTTACTAGCGGGAGTCTGTACAATGAGCAGTTCTTC. Translation gives CASSLVTSGSLYNEQFF. Complete variable domain (other parts from reference TRBV28 and TRBJ2-1): DVKVTQSSRYLVKRTGEKVFLECVQDMDHENMFWYRQDPGLGLRLIYFSYDVKMKEKGDIPEGYSVSREKKERFSLILESASTNQTSMYLCASSLVTSGSLYNEQFFGPGTRLTVL.

This clonotype showed up many times. This chain joins TRBV12-3 or TRBV12-4 and TRBJ2-5, with 9 bases that match TRBD2. V gave up 1 base and J gave up 4 bases; unmatched junction bases: 4. The CDR3 contains 15 residues. The CDR3 sequence is CASSLGAGGGETQYF. Here the CDR3 DNA reads TGTGCCAGCAGTTTAGGGGCGGGAGGGGGAGAGACCCAGTACTTC.